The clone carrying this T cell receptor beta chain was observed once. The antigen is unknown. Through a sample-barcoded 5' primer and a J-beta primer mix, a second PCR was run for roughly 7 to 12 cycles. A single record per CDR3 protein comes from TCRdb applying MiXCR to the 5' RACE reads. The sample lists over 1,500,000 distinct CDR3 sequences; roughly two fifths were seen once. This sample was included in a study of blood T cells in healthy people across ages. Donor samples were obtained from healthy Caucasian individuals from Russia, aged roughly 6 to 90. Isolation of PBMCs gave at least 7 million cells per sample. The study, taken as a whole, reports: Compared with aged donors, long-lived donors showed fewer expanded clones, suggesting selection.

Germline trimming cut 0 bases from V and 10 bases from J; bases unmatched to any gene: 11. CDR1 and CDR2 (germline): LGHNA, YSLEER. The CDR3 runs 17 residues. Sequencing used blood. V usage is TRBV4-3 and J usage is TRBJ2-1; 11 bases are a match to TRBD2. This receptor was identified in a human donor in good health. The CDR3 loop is CASSQDWASGGCGEQFF. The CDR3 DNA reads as TGCGCCAGCAGCCAAGATTGGGCTAGCGGGGGGTGCGGGGAGCAGTTCTTC.